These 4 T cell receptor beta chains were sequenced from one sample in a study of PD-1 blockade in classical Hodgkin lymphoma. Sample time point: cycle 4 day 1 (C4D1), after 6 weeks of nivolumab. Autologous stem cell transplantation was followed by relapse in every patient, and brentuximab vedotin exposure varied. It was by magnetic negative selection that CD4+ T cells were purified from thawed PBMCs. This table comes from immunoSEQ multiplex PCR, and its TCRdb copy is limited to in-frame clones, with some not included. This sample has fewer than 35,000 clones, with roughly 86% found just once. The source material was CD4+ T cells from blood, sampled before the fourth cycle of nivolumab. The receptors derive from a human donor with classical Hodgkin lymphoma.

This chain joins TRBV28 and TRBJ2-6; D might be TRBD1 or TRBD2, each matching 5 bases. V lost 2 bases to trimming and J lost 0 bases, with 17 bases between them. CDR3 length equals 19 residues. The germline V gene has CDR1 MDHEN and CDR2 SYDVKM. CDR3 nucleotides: TGTGCCAGCAGTTTAGGGAGACAGATAGCATCCTCTGGGGCCAACGTCCTGACTTTC. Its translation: CASSLGRQIASSGANVLTF.

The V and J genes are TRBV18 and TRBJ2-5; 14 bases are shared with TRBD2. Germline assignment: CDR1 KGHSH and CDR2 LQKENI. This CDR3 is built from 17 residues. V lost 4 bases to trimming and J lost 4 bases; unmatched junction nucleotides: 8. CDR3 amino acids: CASSLGTSGRISETQYF. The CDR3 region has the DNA TGTGCCAGCTCACTAGGGACTAGCGGGAGAATTTCAGAGACCCAGTACTTC.

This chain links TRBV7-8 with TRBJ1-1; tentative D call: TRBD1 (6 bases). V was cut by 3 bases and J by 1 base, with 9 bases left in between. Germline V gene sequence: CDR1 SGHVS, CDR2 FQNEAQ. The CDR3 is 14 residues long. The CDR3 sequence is CASSLTGRNTEAFF. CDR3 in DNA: TGTGCCAGCAGCTTGACAGGCAGGAACACTGAAGCTTTCTTT. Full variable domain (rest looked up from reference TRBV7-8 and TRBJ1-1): GAGVSQSPRYKVAKRGQDVALRCDPISGHVSLFWYQQALGQGPEFLTYFQNEAQLDKSGLPSDRFFAERPEGSVSTLKIQRTQQEDSAVYLCASSLTGRNTEAFFGQGTRLTVV.

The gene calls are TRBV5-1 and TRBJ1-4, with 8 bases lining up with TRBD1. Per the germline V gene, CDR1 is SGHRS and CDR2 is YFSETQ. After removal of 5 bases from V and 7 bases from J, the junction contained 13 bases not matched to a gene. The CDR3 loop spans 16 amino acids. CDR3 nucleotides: TGCGCCAGCAGGACCCAGGGGGCGAGGGGCGGTGAAAAACTGTTTTTT. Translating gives CASRTQGARGGEKLFF.